This TCR beta chain was identified during a study of a mutant IDH1 vaccine in newly diagnosed glioma. Study information: Patients were given eight vaccinations, scheduled in weeks 1, 3, 5, 7, 11, 15, 19 and 23. Those enrolled had earlier been treated with radiotherapy, temozolomide, or both, mostly both. Treated patients had a mean age of roughly 44 years and a sex split that was roughly 60% male and about 40% female. The study's findings and limits: Overall, about 93% of patients had vaccine-induced immune responses.

Points on this clone: As yet, its antigen is unknown.

Using immunoSEQ multiplex PCR, the repertoire was profiled, and TCRdb retains in-frame clones only, with some absent. Among around 120,000 clones, around four fifths were seen once, and the ten largest hold 5.5%. This CDR3 contains 21 residues. CDR1 is SGHDN and CDR2 is FVKESK in the germline V gene. V dropped 0 bases and J dropped 4; count of bases not matched to a gene: 21. The sample's time point: week 11, during vaccination. Vaccine doses each comprised 300 ug of mutant IDH1 20-mer peptide, with topical imiquimod. The sample here was PBMCs, taken from a glioma patient whose treatment included an IDH1 peptide vaccine. The sequence came from a man in his forties or fifties with glioma. J is TRBJ2-1 and V is TRBV14; 7 positions agree with TRBD2. For the CDR3, the DNA is TGTGCCAGCAGCCAAGATAATGGAGCTGTGGGAGGGCCGAGATCGTACAATGAGCAGTTCTTC. This translates into CASSQDNGAVGGPRSYNEQFF.